Below are 14 T cell receptor beta chains sequenced from a single sample in a study of cytomegalovirus exposure and HLA in healthy donors (dated by TCRdb to about 2017). The library was prepared using the immunoSEQ multiplex PCR assay. For the multiplex PCR, a mixture combining 60 forward primers for TCR Vbeta segments and 13 reverse primers for TCR Jbeta segments was used. This is the immuneACCESS table as TCRdb keeps it, with only in-frame sequences that have V and J called. A part of the clones is gone; compared with another copy, unresolved V genes explain less than half, and the rest is unexplained. The sample has about 160,000 clones on record, roughly 80% of them singletons. About 3.8% of the sample comes from the top ten. Sequences were obtained from PBMCs. These receptors were collected from a man aged 25-40 years in good health and CMV-seropositive.

The chain links TRBV9 to TRBJ2-7; D unclear. V gave up 0 bases and J gave up 3 bases, with 7 bases separating them. The CDR3 is 13 amino acids. Germline assignment: CDR1 SGDLS and CDR2 YYNGEE. CDR3 nucleotide sequence: TGTGCCAGCAGCGTAGGCGATGTCTACGAGCAGTACTTC. It encodes CASSVGDVYEQYF.

This clone has a handful of counts. The gene calls are TRBV7-9 and TRBJ1-1; 7 bases agree with TRBD1. The CDR3 runs to 17 residues. V lost 2 bases to trimming and J lost 2 bases; unmatched junction nucleotides: 11. CDR1 and CDR2 from the germline V gene are SEHNR and FQNEAQ (reference sequence). The CDR3 region is CASSLMFLGTDNTEAFF. The CDR3 nucleotides read TGTGCCAGCAGCTTAATGTTTCTTGGGACAGATAACACTGAAGCTTTCTTT.

This chain uses TRBV10-1 with TRBJ2-1; the match to TRBD1 covers 9 bases. The CDR3 length is 14 residues. Germline V gives CDR1 WNHNN, CDR2 SYGVQD (reference sequence). The V gene end was trimmed by 3 bases and the J gene end by 7 bases; junction bases not matched to a gene: 4. As DNA, the CDR3 is TGCGCCAGCAGTGACCCCGGGACAGGGAATGAGCAGTTCTTC. This encodes CASSDPGTGNEQFF.

The rearrangement links TRBV13 to TRBJ2-2, with D possibly matching TRBD2 (7 bases). The CDR3 runs to 16 residues. Trimming took off 3 bases at V and 1 base at J, with 12 bases between the two ends. CDR1 and CDR2 (germline): PRHDT, FYEKMQ (reference sequence). The CDR3 sequence: CASSFGGTLNTGELFF. The CDR3 coding sequence is TGTGCCAGCAGCTTCGGGGGGACACTGAACACCGGGGAGCTGTTTTTT.

V and J are TRBV5-6 and TRBJ2-4; D gene ambiguous. The CDR3 has 13 amino acids. V shed 0 bases and J shed 5 bases, with 6 bases lying between them. The V gene's germline CDR1 is SGHDT and CDR2 YYEEEE. CDR3 DNA sequence: TGTGCCAGCAGCTTGGTTTCTCAAAACATTCAGTACTTC. It is translated as CASSLVSQNIQYF.

The count of this clone is one. The chain links TRBV27 to TRBJ2-7, with a tentative D call TRBD1 (6 bases). V was trimmed by 8 bases and J by 3 bases, leaving 17 bases between them. Germline V gene lookup returns CDR1 MNHEY and CDR2 SMNVEV (reference sequence). The CDR3 is 14 residues long. Here the CDR3 DNA reads TGTGCCAGCGGACGAGGCAGGGGCGTCTACGAGCAGTACTTC. It yields the protein CASGRGRGVYEQYF.

This clone occurred a few times. The V gene is TRBV7-9, the J gene TRBJ2-2, with 11 positions matching TRBD1. V shed 4 bases, J shed 6 bases, and the junction held 7 bases outside the gene matches. CDR3 length: 16 residues. Germline CDR1 SEHNR, CDR2 FQNEAQ (reference sequence). CDR3 nucleotides: TGTGCCAGCAGCTCCACCGGACAGGGGGCGTCCGGGGAGCTGTTTTTT. Residues: CASSSTGQGASGELFF.

This chain links TRBV27 with TRBJ1-6; the match to TRBD1 covers 7 bases. The CDR3 length is 13 residues. In germline, CDR1 is MNHEY, CDR2 SMNVEV (reference sequence). Trimming removed 7 bases from V and 8 bases from J; junction bases left unmatched: 5. In DNA form, the CDR3 reads TGTGCCAGCAACCACGGACAGGATTCACCCCTCCACTTT. Protein product: CASNHGQDSPLHF.

This clone turned up a few times. The chain employs TRBV6-1 and TRBJ1-1; D is undetermined. Per germline, CDR1 MNHNS and CDR2 SASEGT. CDR3 size: 16 residues. V shed 0 bases and J shed 0 bases, with 11 bases lying between them. The CDR3 region has the DNA TGTGCCAGCAGTGAAGCCGTGACGGAGATGAACACTGAAGCTTTCTTT. Translated, it gives CASSEAVTEMNTEAFF.

This clone was picked up a small number of times. The chain recombines TRBV20-1 with TRBJ1-1, with unresolved D. CDR1 is DFQATT, CDR2 SNEGSKA, per germline (reference sequence). The CDR3 runs to 11 residues. CDR3 nucleotide sequence: TGCAGCGCCGGAGGGTACTCTGAAGCTTTCTTT. Its translation is CSAGGYSEAFF.

CDR3 sequence (DNA): TGTGCCAGCAGCATGGACATTCCCTCTGGGGCCAACGTCCTGACTTTC. It specifies CASSMDIPSGANVLTF. The chain uses TRBV7-6 and TRBJ2-6; D might be TRBD1 (5 bases). The CDR3 spans 16 residues. Germline-derived CDR1 and CDR2 are SGHVS and FNYEAQ. The ends were cut back, 5 bases at V and 0 bases at J, with 11 bases in the middle.

The V gene is TRBV4-3, the J gene TRBJ2-5, with TRBD2 matching over 8 bases. This CDR3 is 15 amino acids long. Unmatched junction bases numbered 8, after V lost 4 bases and J lost 4 bases. The V gene's germline CDR1 is LGHNA and CDR2 YSLEER. CDR3 amino acids: CASSLTPGGAETQYF. The CDR3 bases are TGCGCCAGCAGCCTCACTCCGGGGGGGGCAGAGACCCAGTACTTC.

The DNA of the CDR3 is TGCGCCAGCAGCAGCGACCCGTCCCACACTGAAGCTTTCTTT. Translation: CASSSDPSHTEAFF. The chain has TRBV5-1 and TRBJ1-1; no reliable D call. Trimming shortened V by 4 bases and J by 3 bases, and 13 bases separated the two germline ends. The CDR3 is 14 residues long. From germline, CDR1 is SGHRS and CDR2 YFSETQ.

The gene calls are TRBV9 and TRBJ2-7; TRBD1 matches at 8 bases. CDR1 is SGDLS, CDR2 YYNGEE, per germline. The CDR3 spans 16 residues. The ends lost 4 bases at V and 13 bases at J; junction bases unmatched: 22. The CDR3 DNA reads as TGTGCCAGCAGCCCAGAGGCCGGGACAGGTTCCGTCGGGCAATACTTC. Protein sequence: CASSPEAGTGSVGQYF.